This TCR beta chain emerged from a study of shared clonotypes between healthy human individuals (dated by TCRdb to between 2020 and 2021). As for the study more broadly: A couple of women and a few men aged 18 to 49 years were included in the cohort. For each donor, CD4 naive and CD4 memory were each given three plates, CD8 naive was given two plates, and CD8 memory was given one plate. Different laboratories and diverse techniques were used to prepare libraries and sequence TCR repertoires, to increase sequencing depth and limit assay-specific biases. Blood TCR repertoires of roughly 5 healthy adults were deeply sequenced to estimate repertoire size and the extent of clonotype sharing between individuals. Each donor's leukapheresis produced roughly between about 0.9 and 9.5 billion PBMCs.

A note on this clone: The antigen this receptor binds is unknown. The sample holds no much larger clone one base away, and base qualities are not on file.

Results and caveats for the whole study, not just this receptor: Estimated clonotype richness was generally larger for naive than for memory subsets. Pairwise subsampling indicated that sequencing depth was expected to affect the degree of clonotype sharing among donors. Clonotypes shared by all four sorted-subset donors showed higher generation probabilities than non-shared clonotypes. Sharing across four donors was observed for approximately 5% of naive CD4, under 4% of naive CD8, over 2% of memory CD4, and about 0.4% of memory CD8 clonotypes. Because the study included only a small number of donors, the genetic and exposure-history diversity represented was limited. Rarefaction of sorted-subset datasets indicated incomplete sequencing despite the large sequencing depth. Sampling was restricted to blood, and TCR repertoires in tissue are likely to differ from TCR repertoires in blood.

Using the deep immunoSEQ assay, multiplex PCR amplified TCR CDR3 regions from genomic DNA. Extracted genomic DNA from each cell subset was distributed evenly across all wells of several immunoSEQ 96-well plates, and each plate was treated as a replicate. For sorted subsets, about 0.2 ug genomic DNA, equal to 30,000 or so T cell genomes, was loaded into each replicate PCR. Purified libraries were quantified with a Qubit 3.0 fluorometer, sized on a Bioanalyzer 2100, and re-quantified with the KAPA Library Quantification kit. Every immunoSEQ 96-well plate was sequenced on a separate single-read 150-cycle Illumina NextSeq 550 flow cell. As for the original processing: Because only junctional sequences without quality scores were contained in the immunoSEQ output, filtering matching that applied to full-length reads could not be performed. To assign V/J genes and CDR3, sequences were annotated against IMGT germline references using PyIR, a Python wrapper for IgBLAST v1.9. Reads with weak V/J assignments (E-value above 1e-6), missing CDR3, stop codons, out-of-frame junctions, or ambiguous translated residues were removed. V3J clonotypes were defined as sequences sharing an identical inferred V gene, J gene, and CDR3 amino acid sequence. Percentage overlap between repertoires was computed as shared unique clonotypes divided by the size of the smaller repertoire. Repertoire richness was assessed with RTK rarefaction, the Chao1 estimator, and Recon v2.1 estimates of unobserved clonotypes. For all TCRbeta clonotypes obtained by the gDNA method from a few donors, generation probabilities were computed with OLGA. TCRdb took this table from immuneACCESS and kept in-frame rearrangements with V and J called. Such tables lack part of the clones; where checked against another copy, unresolved V genes explain under half of the gap, and the rest is unexplained. V and J calls and clone size are as listed in that table; D and trimming were resolved from the DNA. The sample contains under 2.5 million clones, about nine tenths of them found a single time. The ten largest clones represent more than 0.35% of the sample.

Donors were healthy HIV-negative adults with no recently reported acute infections or vaccinations. Every donor was a Caucasian adult living in Nashville, Tennessee, USA. CD4+ T cells were enriched through magnetic negative selection, after which naive cells were positively selected on CD45RA and the remaining negative fraction served as the memory subset. Blood was collected by leukapheresis, and PBMCs were isolated by Ficoll-Histopaque density gradient centrifugation and then cryopreserved in liquid nitrogen vapor phase. Analytical flow cytometry was used to check the purity and quantity of each magnetically sorted T cell population. Each sorted fraction had its genomic DNA isolated and then quantified by UV absorbance on a Nanodrop 2000c. The germline V gene supplies CDR1 MNHNS and CDR2 SASEGT. V lost 1 base and J lost 5 bases; the stretch between them is 7 bases long. The CDR3 contains 13 residues, cysteine and phenylalanine counted. The only DNA kept is the CDR3, 39 bases in frame from the first base.

What was sequenced was naive CD4+ T cells from PBMCs. Read against the paper, the sample's cell subset or site label means: CD45RA+ positively selected. The V and J segments used are TRBV6-1 and TRBJ2-3; a confident D gene designation cannot be given. This TCR was recovered from a man aged 18 to 29 in good health. Some clones in this sample may be carry-over from other donors' samples. The CDR3 region: CASSEGGRDTQYF. Read as DNA, the sequence is TGTGCCAGCAGTGAAGGAGGAAGAGATACGCAGTATTTT.